These 7 T cell receptor beta chains share one sample of origin, sequenced in a study of monozygotic twins with inflammatory bowel disease (dated by TCRdb to 2018 to 2020). Library preparation employed 5' RACE. The listed sequencing device is Illumina HiSeq 2500. TCRdb reprocessed the reads into one record per CDR3 protein sequence, lacking DNA. The sample table records 300,000 to 350,000 distinct CDR3 sequences. The leading ten clones occupy 2% to 2.5% of the sample. Material for sequencing was blood. The receptors shown here come from a human donor with ulcerative colitis or Crohn's disease, or a healthy co-twin of an affected twin (not recorded which).

The chain combines TRBV12-3 or TRBV12-4 with TRBJ2-3; TCRdb proposes TRBD2, but this gene call is untestable without DNA. This CDR3 contains 14 residues. This CDR3 reads CACSRVGRTDTQYF.

This chain connects TRBV11-2 to TRBJ1-3; TCRdb's D call of TRBD1 is untestable without DNA. Germline V CDR1 and CDR2: SGHAT, FQNNGV. This CDR3 is built from 15 residues. This chain's CDR3 is CASSSPGFLGNTIYF.

V and J are TRBV11-2 and TRBJ2-3; TCRdb's assignment of TRBD1 cannot be checked, as there is no DNA. From germline, CDR1 is SGHAT and CDR2 FQNNGV. The CDR3 is made up of 12 amino acids. This CDR3 reads CASRGEPDTQYF. Full variable domain (rest looked up from reference TRBV11-2 and TRBJ2-3): EAGVAQSPRYKIIEKRQSVAFWCNPISGHATLYWYQQILGQGPKLLIQFQNNGVVDDSQLPKDRFSAERLKGVDSTLKIQPAKLEDSAVYLCASRGEPDTQYFGPGTRLTVL.

V usage is TRBV4-2 and J usage is TRBJ1-2. This CDR3 is built from 17 residues. Germline CDR1 and CDR2: LGHNA and YNFKEQ. CDR3: CASSQPVEQQANYGYTF.

The chain combines TRBV5-1 with TRBJ1-1; there is no DNA to check the TCRdb D call of TRBD1. Germline V CDR1 and CDR2: SGHRS, YFSETQ. CDR3 length equals 16 residues. CDR3 sequence reads: CASSLQIVTGTTEAFF.

The gene calls are TRBV5-6 and TRBJ2-5. The germline CDR1 and CDR2 sequences are SGHDT and YYEEEE. The CDR3 extends over 14 amino acids. CDR3 region: CASSLDRSSETQYF.

CDR3 sequence reads: CASSLRAASYEQYF. The genes are TRBV2 and TRBJ2-7; the TCRdb D gene call, TRBD1, has no DNA to confirm it. Germline-derived CDR1 and CDR2 are SNHLY and FYNNEI. The CDR3 has 14 amino acids.